This T cell receptor beta chain came from a study of response to subunit inactivated influenza vaccine. General study results and limits: Seasonal influenza vaccination, on each occasion, was suggested by the authors to recruit few new T cells.

This clonotype was seen a handful of times. Its target is unknown. Per germline, CDR1 SEHNR and CDR2 FQNEAQ (reference sequence). Trimming pared 5 bases from V and 4 bases from J, leaving 15 bases between. There are 15 residues in the CDR3. TCRdb itself ran the RT-PCR reads through MiXCR, one entry per CDR3 protein. The sample holds 650,000 to 850,000 distinct CDR3 sequences, around 13% seen once. The sequence was obtained from a man aged 50 to 59 who received an inactivated influenza vaccine. The source was PBMCs from blood, collected around two weeks before vaccination. The chain employs TRBV7-9 and TRBJ1-5, with D tentatively TRBD1 (5 bases). The CDR3 loop reads CASSRDRSGNQPQHF. In DNA, the CDR3 is TGTGCCAGCAGCCGCGACAGATCGGGGAATCAGCCCCAGCATTTT.